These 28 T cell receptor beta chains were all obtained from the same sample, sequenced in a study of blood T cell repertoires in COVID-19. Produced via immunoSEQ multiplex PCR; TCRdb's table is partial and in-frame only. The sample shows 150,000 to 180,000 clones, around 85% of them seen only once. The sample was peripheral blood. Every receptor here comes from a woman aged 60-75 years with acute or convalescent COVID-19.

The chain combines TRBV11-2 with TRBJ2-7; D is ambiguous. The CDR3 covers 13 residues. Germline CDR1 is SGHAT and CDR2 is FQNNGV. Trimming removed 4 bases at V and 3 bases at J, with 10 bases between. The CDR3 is CASSSQVSYEQYF. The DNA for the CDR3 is TGTGCCAGCAGCTCTCAGGTGAGCTACGAGCAGTACTTC.

CDR3 bases: TGTGCCAGCAGTTACTGGGACAACTCCTACGAGCAGTACTTC. It is translated as CASSYWDNSYEQYF. The chain joins TRBV6-9 to TRBJ2-7; D may be TRBD1 (6 bases). CDR3 length: 14 amino acids. From germline, CDR1 is MNHGY and CDR2 SVAAGI. The ends were cut back, 3 bases at V and 0 bases at J, with 9 bases in the middle.

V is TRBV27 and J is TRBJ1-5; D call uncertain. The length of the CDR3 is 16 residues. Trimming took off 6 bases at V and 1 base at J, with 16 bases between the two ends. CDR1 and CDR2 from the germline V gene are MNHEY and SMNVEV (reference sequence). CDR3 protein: CASSDLTRGSNQPQHF. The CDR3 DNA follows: TGTGCCAGCAGCGACCTCACTCGGGGAAGCAATCAGCCCCAGCATTTT.

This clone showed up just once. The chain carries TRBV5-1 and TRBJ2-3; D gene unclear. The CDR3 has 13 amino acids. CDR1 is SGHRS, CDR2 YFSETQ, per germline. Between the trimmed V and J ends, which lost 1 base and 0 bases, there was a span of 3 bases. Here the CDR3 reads CASSLRSTDTQYF. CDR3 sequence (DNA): TGCGCCAGCAGCTTGCGGAGCACAGATACGCAGTATTTT.

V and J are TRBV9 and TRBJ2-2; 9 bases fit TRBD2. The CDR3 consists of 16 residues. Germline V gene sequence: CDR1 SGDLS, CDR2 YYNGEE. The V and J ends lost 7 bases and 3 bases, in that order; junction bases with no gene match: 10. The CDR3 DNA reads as TGTGCCAGCGCGGGCGGACTAGCGCGGTACACCGGGGAGCTGTTTTTT. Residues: CASAGGLARYTGELFF.

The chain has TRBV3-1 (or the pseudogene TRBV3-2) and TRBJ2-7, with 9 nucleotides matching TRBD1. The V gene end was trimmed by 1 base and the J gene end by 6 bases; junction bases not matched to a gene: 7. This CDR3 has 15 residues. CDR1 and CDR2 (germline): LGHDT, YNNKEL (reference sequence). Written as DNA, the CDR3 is TGTGCCAGCAGCCAAGGGACAGGGGTAAATCGCGAGCAGTACTTC. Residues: CASSQGTGVNREQYF.

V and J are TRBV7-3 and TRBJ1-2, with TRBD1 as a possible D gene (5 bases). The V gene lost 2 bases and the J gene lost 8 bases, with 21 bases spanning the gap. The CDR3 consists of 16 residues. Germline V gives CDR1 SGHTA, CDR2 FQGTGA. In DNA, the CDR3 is TGTGCCAGCAGCTTAGGGTCAGGGCCTTTAAGCATAGGCTACACCTTC. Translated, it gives CASSLGSGPLSIGYTF.

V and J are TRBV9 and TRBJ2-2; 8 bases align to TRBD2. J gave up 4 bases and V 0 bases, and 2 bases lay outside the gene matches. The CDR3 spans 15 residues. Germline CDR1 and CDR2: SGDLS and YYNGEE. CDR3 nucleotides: TGTGCCAGCAGCGTAGTCGGGGGGGCCACCGGGGAGCTGTTTTTT. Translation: CASSVVGGATGELFF.

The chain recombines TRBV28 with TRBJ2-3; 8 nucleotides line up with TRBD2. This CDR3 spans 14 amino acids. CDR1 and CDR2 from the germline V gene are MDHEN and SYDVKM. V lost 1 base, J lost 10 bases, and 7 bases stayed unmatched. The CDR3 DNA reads TGTGCCAGCAGTTTATTGGCGGGGGGCCCTTCGCAGTATTTT. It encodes CASSLLAGGPSQYF. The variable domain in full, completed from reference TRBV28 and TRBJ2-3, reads DVKVTQSSRYLVKRTGEKVFLECVQDMDHENMFWYRQDPGLGLRLIYFSYDVKMKEKGDIPEGYSVSREKKERFSLILESASTNQTSMYLCASSLLAGGPSQYFGPGTRLTVL.

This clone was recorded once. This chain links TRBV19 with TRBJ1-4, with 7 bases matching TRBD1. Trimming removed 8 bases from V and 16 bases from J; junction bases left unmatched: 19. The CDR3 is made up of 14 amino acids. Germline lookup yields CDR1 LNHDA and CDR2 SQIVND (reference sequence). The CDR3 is CASSFGQATGPAFF. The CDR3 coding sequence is TGTGCCAGTTCCTTCGGACAGGCAACTGGACCTGCGTTTTTT.

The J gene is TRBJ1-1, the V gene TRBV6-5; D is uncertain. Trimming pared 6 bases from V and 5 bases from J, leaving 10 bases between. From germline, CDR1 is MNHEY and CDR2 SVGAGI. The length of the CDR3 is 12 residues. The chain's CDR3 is CASRVPGTEAFF. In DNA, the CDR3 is TGTGCCAGCAGGGTCCCGGGTACTGAAGCTTTCTTT.

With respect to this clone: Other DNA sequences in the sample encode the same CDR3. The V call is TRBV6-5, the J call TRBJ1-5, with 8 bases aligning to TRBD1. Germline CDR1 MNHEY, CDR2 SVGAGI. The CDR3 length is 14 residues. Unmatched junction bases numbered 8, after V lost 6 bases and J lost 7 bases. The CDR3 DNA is TGTGCCAGCAGCTCAGGACAGGGCGACCAGCCCCAGCATTTT. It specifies CASSSGQGDQPQHF.

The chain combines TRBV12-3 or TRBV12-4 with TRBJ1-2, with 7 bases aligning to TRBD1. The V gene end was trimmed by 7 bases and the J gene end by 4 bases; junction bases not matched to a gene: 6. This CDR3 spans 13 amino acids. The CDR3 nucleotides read TGTGCCAGCACTTCAGGGGGGACCTATGGCTACACCTTC. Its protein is CASTSGGTYGYTF.

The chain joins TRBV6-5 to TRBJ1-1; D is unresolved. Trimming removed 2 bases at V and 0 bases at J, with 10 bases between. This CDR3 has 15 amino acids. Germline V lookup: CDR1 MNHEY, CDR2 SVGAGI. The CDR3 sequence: CASSYGGYMNTEAFF. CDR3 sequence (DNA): TGTGCCAGCAGTTACGGCGGATACATGAACACTGAAGCTTTCTTT.

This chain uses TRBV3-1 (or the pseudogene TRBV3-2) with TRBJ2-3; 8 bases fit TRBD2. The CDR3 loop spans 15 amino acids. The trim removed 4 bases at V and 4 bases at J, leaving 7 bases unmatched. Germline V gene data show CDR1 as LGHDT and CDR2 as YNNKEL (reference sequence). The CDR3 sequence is CASSRPGGAPDTQYF. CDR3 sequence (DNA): TGTGCCAGCAGCCGCCCCGGGGGGGCCCCAGATACGCAGTATTTT.

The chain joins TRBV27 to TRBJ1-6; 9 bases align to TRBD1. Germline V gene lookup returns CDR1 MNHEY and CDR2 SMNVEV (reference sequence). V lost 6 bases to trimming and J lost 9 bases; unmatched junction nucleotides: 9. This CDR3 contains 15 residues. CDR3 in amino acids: CASRTGTGSGSPLHF. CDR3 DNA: TGTGCCAGCAGAACCGGGACAGGGTCGGGTTCACCCCTCCACTTT.

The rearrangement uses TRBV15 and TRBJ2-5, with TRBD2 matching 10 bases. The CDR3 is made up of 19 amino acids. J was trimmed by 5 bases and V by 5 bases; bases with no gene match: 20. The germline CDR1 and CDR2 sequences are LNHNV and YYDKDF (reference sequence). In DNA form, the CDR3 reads TGTGCCACCAGCCCCAGGGCCATAGCGGGGGGCCTGATGGGTGAGACCCAGTACTTC. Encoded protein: CATSPRAIAGGLMGETQYF.

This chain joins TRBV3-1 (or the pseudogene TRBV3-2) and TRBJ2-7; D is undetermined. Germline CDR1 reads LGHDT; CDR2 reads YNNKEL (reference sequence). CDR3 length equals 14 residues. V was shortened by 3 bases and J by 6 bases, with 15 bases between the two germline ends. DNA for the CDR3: TGTGCCAGCAGCCACCCCGGTTCATCCGTCGAGCAGTACTTC. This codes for CASSHPGSSVEQYF.

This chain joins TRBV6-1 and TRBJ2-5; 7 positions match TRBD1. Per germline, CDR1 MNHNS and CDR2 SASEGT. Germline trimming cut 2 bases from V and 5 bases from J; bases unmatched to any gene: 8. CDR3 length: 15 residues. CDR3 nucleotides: TGTGCCAGCAGTGAACAGGGGGTTGGTGGTGAGACCCAGTACTTC. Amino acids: CASSEQGVGGETQYF.

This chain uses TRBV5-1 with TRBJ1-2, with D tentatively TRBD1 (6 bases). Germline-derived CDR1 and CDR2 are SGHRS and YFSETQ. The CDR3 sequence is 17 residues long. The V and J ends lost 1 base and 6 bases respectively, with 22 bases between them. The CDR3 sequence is CASSLSGTQVELDGYTF. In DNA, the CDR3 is TGCGCCAGCAGCTTGTCCGGGACACAGGTTGAGCTGGATGGCTACACCTTC.

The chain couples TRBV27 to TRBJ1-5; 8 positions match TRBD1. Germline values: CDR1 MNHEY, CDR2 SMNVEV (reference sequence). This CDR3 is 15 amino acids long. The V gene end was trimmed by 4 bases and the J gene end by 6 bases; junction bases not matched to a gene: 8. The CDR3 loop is CASSSQGAQTQPQHF. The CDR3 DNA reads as TGTGCCAGCAGTTCTCAGGGGGCGCAGACTCAGCCCCAGCATTTT.

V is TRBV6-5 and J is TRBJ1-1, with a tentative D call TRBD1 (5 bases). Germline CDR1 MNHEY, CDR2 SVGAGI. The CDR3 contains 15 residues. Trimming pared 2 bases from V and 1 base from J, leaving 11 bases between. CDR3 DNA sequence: TGTGCCAGCAGTTACGGGGCAGGTCGGAACACTGAAGCTTTCTTT. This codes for CASSYGAGRNTEAFF.

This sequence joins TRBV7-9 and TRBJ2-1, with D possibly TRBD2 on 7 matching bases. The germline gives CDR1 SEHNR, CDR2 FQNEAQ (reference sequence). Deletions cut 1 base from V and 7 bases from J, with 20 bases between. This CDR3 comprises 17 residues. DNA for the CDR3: TGTGCCAGCAGCTTAGTCGGGGGGCTACAATACGGGAATGAGCAGTTCTTC. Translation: CASSLVGGLQYGNEQFF.

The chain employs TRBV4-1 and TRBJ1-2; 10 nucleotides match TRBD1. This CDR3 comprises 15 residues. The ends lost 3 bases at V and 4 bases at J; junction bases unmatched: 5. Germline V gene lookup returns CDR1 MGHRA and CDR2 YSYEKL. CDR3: CASSQGQGKGYGYTF. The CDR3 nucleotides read TGCGCCAGCAGCCAGGGACAGGGGAAAGGCTATGGCTACACCTTC.

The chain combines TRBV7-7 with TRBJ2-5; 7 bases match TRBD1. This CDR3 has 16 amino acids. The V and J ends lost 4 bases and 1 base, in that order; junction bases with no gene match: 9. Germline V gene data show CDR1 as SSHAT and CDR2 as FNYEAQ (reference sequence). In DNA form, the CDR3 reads TGTGCCAGCAGCTCAACTAGAGGGGACAGCCAAGAGACCCAGTACTTC. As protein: CASSSTRGDSQETQYF.

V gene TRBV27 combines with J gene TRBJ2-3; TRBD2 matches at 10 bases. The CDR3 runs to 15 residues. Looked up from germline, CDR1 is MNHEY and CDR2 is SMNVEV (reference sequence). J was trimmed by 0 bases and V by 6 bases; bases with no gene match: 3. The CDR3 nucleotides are TGTGCCAGCAGCTTAGCGGGGGGTAGCACAGATACGCAGTATTTT. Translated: CASSLAGGSTDTQYF.

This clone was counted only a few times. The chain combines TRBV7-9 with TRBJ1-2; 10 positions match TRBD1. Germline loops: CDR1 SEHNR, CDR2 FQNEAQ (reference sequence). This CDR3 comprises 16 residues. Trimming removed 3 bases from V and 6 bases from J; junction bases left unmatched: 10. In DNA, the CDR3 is TGTGCCAGCAGCTTCAGGACAGGGGGTGATTTGAATGGCTACACCTTC. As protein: CASSFRTGGDLNGYTF.

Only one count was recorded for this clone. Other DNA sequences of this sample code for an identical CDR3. The CDR3 DNA is TGTGCCAGCAGCGGAGGACAGGGGGACACTGAAGCTTTCTTT. It yields the protein CASSGGQGDTEAFF. The V gene is TRBV3-1 (or the pseudogene TRBV3-2), the J gene TRBJ1-1; 10 bases align to TRBD1. There are 14 residues in the CDR3. Germline V gives CDR1 LGHDT, CDR2 YNNKEL (reference sequence). V lost 5 bases and J lost 3; bases outside the gene matches: 3.